The 11 T cell receptor beta chains presented below share a single source sample, sequenced in a study of blood T cell dynamics during melanoma immunotherapy. Clones were read by immunoSEQ multiplex PCR, and TCRdb kept only the in-frame ones, dropping some. The table includes approximately 11,000 clones, roughly 90% detected once. Indicated time point: week 3, after first cycle of checkpoint inhibitor. Sequenced here: blood, sampled from a patient treated with checkpoint blockade. All receptors come from a human donor with melanoma.

The CDR3 sequence: CASSEDETGGQPQHF. DNA for the CDR3: TGTGCCAGCAGTGAAGACGAGACAGGGGGGCAGCCCCAGCATTTT. This chain connects TRBV2 to TRBJ1-5, with 9 bases identical to TRBD1. The CDR3 has 15 amino acids. Germline-derived CDR1 and CDR2 are SNHLY and FYNNEI. Trimming took 1 base from V and 7 from J; bases not matched to a gene: 5.

This clone occurred a few times. The chain's CDR3 is CASSKHRDGQPQHF. CDR3 bases: TGTGCCAGTAGTAAACACAGGGACGGGCAGCCCCAGCATTTT. The genes are TRBV19 and TRBJ1-5; D might be TRBD1 (6 bases). The CDR3 totals 14 residues. The germline V gene encodes CDR1 LNHDA and CDR2 SQIVND (reference sequence). V was trimmed by 4 bases and J by 7 bases, leaving 14 bases between them.

The rearrangement links TRBV27 to TRBJ2-1; TRBD1 agrees at 7 bases. The V gene end was trimmed by 2 bases and the J gene end by 9 bases; junction bases not matched to a gene: 7. Germline lookup yields CDR1 MNHEY and CDR2 SMNVEV (reference sequence). The CDR3 runs to 14 residues. In DNA, the CDR3 is TGTGCCAGCAGTTTACCCCCAACAGGGGCTGAGCAGTTCTTC. As protein: CASSLPPTGAEQFF.

V usage is TRBV7-9 and J usage is TRBJ2-4, with D tentatively TRBD1 (6 bases). CDR3 length: 13 amino acids. Germline V gives CDR1 SEHNR, CDR2 FQNEAQ (reference sequence). Between the trimmed V and J ends, which lost 5 bases and 6 bases, there was a span of 11 bases. The CDR3 loop reads CASSLGQRNIQYF. The DNA of the CDR3 is TGTGCCAGCAGCCTCGGACAGAGAAACATTCAGTACTTC.

This clone has a single count. The rearrangement links TRBV5-3 to TRBJ1-2; maybe TRBD1 (5 bases). TRBV5-3 is an ORF, and what it does is uncertain. This CDR3 region has 14 residues. The V end was cut by 4 bases, the J end by 4 bases, with 14 bases between. CDR3 amino acids: CARSLGGISYGYTF. The DNA for the CDR3 is TGTGCCAGAAGCCTGGGGGGGATAAGCTATGGCTACACCTTC.

This clone is termed medium-sized. The chain is built from TRBV27 and TRBJ2-7; TRBD1 might be the D (6 bases). Trimming removed 0 bases at V and 6 bases at J, with 24 bases between. The CDR3 sequence is 18 residues long. CDR1 and CDR2 (germline): MNHEY, SMNVEV (reference sequence). CDR3 amino acids: CASSLSRIRDTRVAEQYF. The CDR3 DNA reads TGTGCCAGCAGTTTATCACGGATTCGGGACACCCGCGTCGCCGAGCAGTACTTC.

CDR3: CASSLWPAGGSYGYTF. The DNA for the CDR3 is TGTGCCAGCAGTTTATGGCCGGCAGGGGGCTCCTATGGCTACACCTTC. The chain joins TRBV28 to TRBJ1-2; 8 positions match TRBD1. Germline V gene lookup returns CDR1 MDHEN and CDR2 SYDVKM. CDR3 length: 16 amino acids. The J segment lost 4 bases and the V segment lost 0 bases, leaving 7 bases of the junction unmatched.

V gene TRBV9 combines with J gene TRBJ2-1; 11 bases are shared with TRBD1. CDR1 is SGDLS and CDR2 is YYNGEE in the germline V gene. This CDR3 has 16 amino acids. The V gene end was trimmed by 4 bases and the J gene end by 10 bases; junction bases not matched to a gene: 13. The CDR3 coding sequence is TGTGCCAGCAGCCAATCCGGGACAGGGGGTCAAGAGGAGCAGTTCTTC. Protein sequence: CASSQSGTGGQEEQFF.

V usage is TRBV19 and J usage is TRBJ2-5, with a possible D match to TRBD2 (6 bases). Per the germline V gene, CDR1 is LNHDA and CDR2 is SQIVND (reference sequence). The CDR3 is made up of 12 amino acids. V lost 8 bases to trimming and J lost 4 bases, with 11 bases between them. CDR3 protein: CASGFGGETQYF. The CDR3, as DNA: TGTGCCAGTGGATTCGGGGGAGAGACCCAGTACTTC.

This chain links TRBV5-6 with TRBJ2-7; D ambiguous. The germline V and J ends were trimmed by 0 bases and 2 bases, with 9 bases remaining between them. Germline lookup yields CDR1 SGHDT and CDR2 YYEEEE. The CDR3 is made up of 14 amino acids. For the CDR3, the DNA is TGTGCCAGCAGCTTGGCCGCCAGTCCCTACGAGCAGTACTTC. Its protein is CASSLAASPYEQYF.

This clone came up a few times. The rearrangement links TRBV7-9 to TRBJ2-5, with D unresolved. Trimming shortened V by 5 bases and J by 4 bases, and 14 bases separated the two germline ends. The CDR3 has 14 residues. From germline, CDR1 is SEHNR and CDR2 FQNEAQ (reference sequence). The DNA of the CDR3 is TGTGCCAGCAGCCCCTTGTTTGCAGGAGAGACCCAGTACTTC. Translating gives CASSPLFAGETQYF.